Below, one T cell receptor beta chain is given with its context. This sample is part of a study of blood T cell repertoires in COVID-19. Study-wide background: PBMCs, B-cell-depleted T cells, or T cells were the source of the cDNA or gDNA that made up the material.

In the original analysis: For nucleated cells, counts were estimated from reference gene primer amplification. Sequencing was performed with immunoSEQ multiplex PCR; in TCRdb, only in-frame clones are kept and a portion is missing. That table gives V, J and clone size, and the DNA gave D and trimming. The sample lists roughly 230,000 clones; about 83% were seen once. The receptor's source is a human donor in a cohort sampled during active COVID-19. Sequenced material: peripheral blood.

CDR3 coding DNA: TGTGCCAGCAGTCAGGGCATAGGACTAAAAAACAATGAGCAGTTCTTC. Translation: CASSQGIGLKNNEQFF. The V gene is TRBV7-2, the J gene TRBJ2-1; perhaps TRBD2 as D (6 bases). This CDR3 is built from 16 residues. Between the trimmed V and J ends, which lost 6 bases and 5 bases, there was a span of 20 bases. CDR1 and CDR2 from the germline V gene are SGHTA and FQGNSA.